This entry features one T cell receptor beta chain sequence. Its antigen is still unknown. Per the germline V gene, CDR1 is SQVTM and CDR2 is ANQGSEA. The ends were cut back, 4 bases at V and 4 bases at J, with 16 bases in the middle. The CDR3 spans 14 residues. With 60 Vbeta and 13 Jbeta primers, the PCR was carried out. As handled by the study authors: Counted up in a later analysis, unique TCR beta chains came to about 80 million, with around 12 million shared. Profiled with immunoSEQ multiplex PCR; TCRdb holds only in-frame clones, not every one. Clone size and the V and J calls come from that table; the DNA yielded D and trimming. This sample yields around 150,000 clones, of which 55% to 80% are seen a single time; 2.4% belongs to the top ten. The data were taken from a study of cytomegalovirus exposure and HLA in healthy donors. Points from the study as a whole: Earlier analysis looked at TCR beta V segments, and most were productive about 90% or about 30% of the time. V- and J-gene trimming in TCR beta was tied to a missense DCLRE1C variant by an analysis performed later.

Input material: PBMCs. The chain recombines TRBV29-1 with TRBJ1-2; D not resolved. The source is a woman between 40 and 55 years old in good health and CMV-seronegative. CDR3 nucleotide sequence: TGCAGCGTTGTGTTCCAGGCTCCCTTCTATGGCTACACCTTC. Amino acid sequence: CSVVFQAPFYGYTF.